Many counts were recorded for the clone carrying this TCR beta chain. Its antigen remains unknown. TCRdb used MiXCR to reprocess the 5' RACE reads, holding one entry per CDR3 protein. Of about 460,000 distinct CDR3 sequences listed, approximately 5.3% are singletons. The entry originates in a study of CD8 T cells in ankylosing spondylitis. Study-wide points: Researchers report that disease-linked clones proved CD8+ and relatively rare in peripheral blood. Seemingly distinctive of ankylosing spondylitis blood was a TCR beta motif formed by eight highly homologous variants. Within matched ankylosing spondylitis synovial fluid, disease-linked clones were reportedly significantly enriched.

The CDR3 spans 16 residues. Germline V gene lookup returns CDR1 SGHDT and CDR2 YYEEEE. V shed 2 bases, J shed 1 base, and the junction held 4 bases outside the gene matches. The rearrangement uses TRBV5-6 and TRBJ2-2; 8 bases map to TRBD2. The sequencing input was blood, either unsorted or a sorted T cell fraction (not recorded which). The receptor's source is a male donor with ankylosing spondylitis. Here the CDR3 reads CASSFSAGGNTGELFF. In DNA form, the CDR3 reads TGTGCCAGCAGCTTCTCGGCGGGGGGGAACACCGGGGAGCTGTTTTTT. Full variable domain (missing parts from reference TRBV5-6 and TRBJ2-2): DAGVTQSPTHLIKTRGQQVTLRCSPKSGHDTVSWYQQALGQGPQFIFQYYEEEERQRGNFPDRFSGHQFPNYSSELNVNALLLGDSALYLCASSFSAGGNTGELFFGEGSRLTVL.